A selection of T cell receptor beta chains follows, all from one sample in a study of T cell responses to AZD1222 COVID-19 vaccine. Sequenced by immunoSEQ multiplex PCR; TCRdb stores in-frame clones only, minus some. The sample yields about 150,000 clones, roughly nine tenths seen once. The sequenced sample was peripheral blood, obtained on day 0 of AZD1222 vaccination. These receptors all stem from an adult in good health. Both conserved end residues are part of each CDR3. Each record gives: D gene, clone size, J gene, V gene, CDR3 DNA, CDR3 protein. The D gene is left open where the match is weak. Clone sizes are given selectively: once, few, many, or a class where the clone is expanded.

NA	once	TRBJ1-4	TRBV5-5	TGTGCCAGCAGCCACTTGGGATCAACTAATGAAAAACTGTTTTTT	CASSHLGSTNEKLFF
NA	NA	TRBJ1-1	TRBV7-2	TGTGCCAGCAGCTTACAGAGTAGGATGAACACTGAAGCTTTCTTT	CASSLQSRMNTEAFF
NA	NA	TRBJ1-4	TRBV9	TGTGCCAGCAGCGGAGAAAAACTGTTTTTT	CASSGEKLFF
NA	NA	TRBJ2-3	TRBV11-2	TGTGCCAGCTCTCTGGCGGGCGCCACAGATACGCAGTATTTT	CASSLAGATDTQYF
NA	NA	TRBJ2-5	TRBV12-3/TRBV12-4	TGTGCCAGCAGACGGGATCTGTTGGAGACCCAGTACTTC	CASRRDLLETQYF
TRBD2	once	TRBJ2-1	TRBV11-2	TGTGCCAGCAGCACCGGACTAGCGGGAGGGAATGAGCAGTTCTTC	CASSTGLAGGNEQFF
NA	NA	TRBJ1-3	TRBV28	TGTGCCAGCAGTCTCATCCGTCGGAGCTCTGGAAACACCATATATTTT	CASSLIRRSSGNTIYF
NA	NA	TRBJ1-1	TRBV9	TGTGCCAGCAGCGTAGCACCGTCCACTGAAGCTTTCTTT	CASSVAPSTEAFF
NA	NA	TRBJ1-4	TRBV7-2	TGTGCCAGCAGCTCCACAGGGATCCTCGAAAAACTGTTTTTT	CASSSTGILEKLFF
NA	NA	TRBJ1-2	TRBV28	TGTGCCAGCAGAGACGGAGTCTATGGCTACACCTTC	CASRDGVYGYTF
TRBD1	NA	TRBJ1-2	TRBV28	TGTGCCAGCAGTTTAGGACAGGTCTATGGCTACACCTTC	CASSLGQVYGYTF
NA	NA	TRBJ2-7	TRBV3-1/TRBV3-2	TGTGCCAGCAGCCTTTGGGGGAGCGGTTACGAGCAGTACTTC	CASSLWGSGYEQYF
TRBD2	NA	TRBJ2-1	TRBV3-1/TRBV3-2	TGTGCCAGCAGCCCAGTGGCGGGAGGCAATGAGCAGTTCTTC	CASSPVAGGNEQFF
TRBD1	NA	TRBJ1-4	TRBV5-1	TGCGCCAGCAGTATAGGACAGGGGGCGCGTAAACTGTTTTTT	CASSIGQGARKLFF
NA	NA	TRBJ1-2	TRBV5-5	TGTGCCAGCAGCCCGGAGGGGGGCGACTATGGCTACACCTTC	CASSPEGGDYGYTF
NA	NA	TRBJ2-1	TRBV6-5	TGTGCCAGCAGCTCAAACCCGTTCAATGAGCAGTTCTTC	CASSSNPFNEQFF
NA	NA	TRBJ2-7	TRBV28	TGTGCCAGCAGTTGGTCGGGGAACGAGCAGTACTTC	CASSWSGNEQYF
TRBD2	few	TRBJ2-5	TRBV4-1	TGCGCCAGCAGCCAAGGTTGGGGACTAGCGGGGCCCCAAGAGACCCAGTACTTC	CASSQGWGLAGPQETQYF
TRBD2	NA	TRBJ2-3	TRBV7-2	TGTGCCAGCAGCTTAGGGGCGGCGGGAGAAGGGTATACGCAGTATTTT	CASSLGAAGEGYTQYF
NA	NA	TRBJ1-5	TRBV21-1	TGTGCCAGCAGCAAAGGAAATAGGTATGGCAATCAGCCCCAGCATTTT	CASSKGNRYGNQPQHF
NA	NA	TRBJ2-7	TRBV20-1	TGCAGTGCTAACTACGAGCAGTACTTC	CSANYEQYF
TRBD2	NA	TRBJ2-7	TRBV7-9	TGTGCCAGCAGCCGGGGGGTGACTAGCGGGACCTCCTACGAGCAGTACTTC	CASSRGVTSGTSYEQYF
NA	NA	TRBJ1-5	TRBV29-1	TGCAGCGCCCGGACGGACGATAGCAATCAGCCCCAGCATTTT	CSARTDDSNQPQHF
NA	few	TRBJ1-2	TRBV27	TGTGCCAGCATCACAGCAGGGGTCAACTATGGCTACACCTTC	CASITAGVNYGYTF
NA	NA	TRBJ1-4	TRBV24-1	TGTGCCACCGGCGGAACTGGCTCGGATGAAAAACTGTTTTTT	CATGGTGSDEKLFF
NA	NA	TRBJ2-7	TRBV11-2	TGTGCCAGCAGCTTAGAATCGGCACCGGCAGCGCGGCAGTACTTC	CASSLESAPAARQYF
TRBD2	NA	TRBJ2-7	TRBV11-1	TGTGCCAGCAGCTTCCGGCGGGAGTCCTCCTACGAGCAGTACTTC	CASSFRRESSYEQYF
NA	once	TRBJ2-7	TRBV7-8	TGTGCCAGCAGCTCAAGATGGTCGGGCGGGGACGCCTACGAGCAGTACTTC	CASSSRWSGGDAYEQYF
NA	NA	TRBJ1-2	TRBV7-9	TGTGCCAGCAGCTTAATTTTCGGGTTCTACACCTTC	CASSLIFGFYTF
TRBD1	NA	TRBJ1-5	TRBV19	TGTGCCAGTAGTCCAAGGACAGGGATCGGCAATCAGCCCCAGCATTTT	CASSPRTGIGNQPQHF
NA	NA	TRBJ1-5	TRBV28	TGTGCCAGCAGTTCCCATCAGCCCCAGCATTTT	CASSSHQPQHF
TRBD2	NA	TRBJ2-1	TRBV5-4	TGTGCCAGCAGCCCCCGACTGAGCGGGAGGGCCAATGAGCAGTTCTTC	CASSPRLSGRANEQFF
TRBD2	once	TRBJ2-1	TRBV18	TGTGCCAGCTCACCTAGTGTTTCCAGCGGGAGTAACAATGAGCAGTTCTTC	CASSPSVSSGSNNEQFF
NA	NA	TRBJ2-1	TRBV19	TGTGCCAGTAGTATAAGTCAGATCCATGAGCAGTTCTTC	CASSISQIHEQFF
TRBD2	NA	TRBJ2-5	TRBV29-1	TGCAGCGTACGCCTGACGGGAGGCCGGGAGACCCAGTACTTC	CSVRLTGGRETQYF
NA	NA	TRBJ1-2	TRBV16	TGTGCCAGCAGCCCCCCTAACTATGGCTACACCTTC	CASSPPNYGYTF
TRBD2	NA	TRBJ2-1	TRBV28	TGTGCCAGCAATACAGTGAGGGGACTAGCGGGGTACAATGAGCAGTTCTTC	CASNTVRGLAGYNEQFF
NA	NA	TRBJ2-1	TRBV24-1	TGTGCCACCAGTGCTCCGGGCCGGAACGCGGAGCAGTTCTTC	CATSAPGRNAEQFF
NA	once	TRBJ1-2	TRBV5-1	TGCGCCAGCAGCTTGGGACAGGAGCGCTATGGCTACACCTTC	CASSLGQERYGYTF
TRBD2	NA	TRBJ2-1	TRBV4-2	TGTGCCAGCAGCCAGGGACTAGCGGACTACAATGAGCAGTTCTTC	CASSQGLADYNEQFF
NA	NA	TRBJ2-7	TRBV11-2	TGTGCCAGCAGCCGAGGGGGGGATGGCGAGCAGTACTTC	CASSRGGDGEQYF
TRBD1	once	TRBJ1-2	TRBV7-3	TGTGCCAGCAGCCCGCAAACCGGGACAGGTACCTATGGCTACACCTTC	CASSPQTGTGTYGYTF
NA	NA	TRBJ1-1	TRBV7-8	TGTGCCGGCAGCTTAGAGGGCAGGTACACTGAAGCTTTCTTT	CAGSLEGRYTEAFF